This T cell receptor (beta chain) was identified during a study of radiotherapy plus CTLA-4 blockade in lung cancer. Study information: Objective responses emerged in 15% to 20% of patients, and 31% attained disease control.

CTLA-4 blockade using ipilimumab, together with focal radiation, was received by patients with chemo-refractory metastatic non-small-cell lung cancer. Sequencing was performed with immunoSEQ multiplex PCR; in TCRdb, only in-frame clones are kept and a portion is missing. The table has more than 100,000 clones, 85% to 90% seen once; the top ten hold 6.9%. This clone was seen only once. The antigen is unknown. General study results and limits: Early blood T cell clone dynamics reportedly forecast response best, with interferon-beta. In blood, after radiotherapy plus ipilimumab, tumor-derived TCR clones expanded.

Trimming cost V 2 bases and J 0 bases, with 11 bases left between them. The germline V gene has CDR1 KGHSH and CDR2 LQKENI. This CDR3 has 15 residues. The chain has TRBV18 and TRBJ2-7; TRBD1 is a possible D gene (6 bases). Material: peripheral blood, obtained from a patient treated with radiotherapy plus ipilimumab. The sequence came from a human donor with non-small cell lung cancer that progressed on radiotherapy plus ipilimumab. DNA for the CDR3: TGTGCCAGCTCACCAACGGACAGCCGCTCCTACGAGCAGTACTTC. It yields the protein CASSPTDSRSYEQYF.